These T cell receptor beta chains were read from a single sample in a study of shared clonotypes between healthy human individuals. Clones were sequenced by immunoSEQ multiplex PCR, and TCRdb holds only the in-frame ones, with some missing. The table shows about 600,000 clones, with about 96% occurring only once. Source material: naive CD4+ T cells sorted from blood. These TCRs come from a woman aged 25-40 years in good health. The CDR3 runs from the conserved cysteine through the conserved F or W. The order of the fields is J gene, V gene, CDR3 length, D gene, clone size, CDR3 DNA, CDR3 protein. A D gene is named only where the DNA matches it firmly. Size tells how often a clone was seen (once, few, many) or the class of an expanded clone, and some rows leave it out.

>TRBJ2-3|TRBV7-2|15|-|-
TGTGCCAGCAGCTTAGTGCGCCTGAGCACAGATACGCAGTATTTT
CASSLVRLSTDTQYF
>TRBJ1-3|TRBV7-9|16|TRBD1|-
TGTGCCAGCAGCTCGGACAGGGCGGTCGCTGGAAACACCATATATTTT
CASSSDRAVAGNTIYF
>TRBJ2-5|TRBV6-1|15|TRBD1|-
TGTGCCAGCAGCAAAACCCCAGGGGGCCGGGAGACCCAGTACTTC
CASSKTPGGRETQYF
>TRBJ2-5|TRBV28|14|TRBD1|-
TGTGCCAGCAGTTCCCCGACAGGGTTGGAGACCCAGTACTTC
CASSSPTGLETQYF
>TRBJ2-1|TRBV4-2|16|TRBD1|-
TGTGCCAGCAGCCCGAAGGACAGGGGATCTTACAATGAGCAGTTCTTC
CASSPKDRGSYNEQFF
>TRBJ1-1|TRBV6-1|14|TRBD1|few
TGTGCCAGCGCCGGGACAGGACCGAACACTGAAGCTTTCTTT
CASAGTGPNTEAFF
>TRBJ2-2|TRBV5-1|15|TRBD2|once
TGCGCCAGCAGCTTGACTAGCGGGCCGACCGGGGAGCTGTTTTTT
CASSLTSGPTGELFF
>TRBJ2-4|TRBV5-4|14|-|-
TGTGCCAGCAGCTACATGGGGGCCAAAAACATTCAGTACTTC
CASSYMGAKNIQYF
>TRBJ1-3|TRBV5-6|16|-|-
TGTGCCAGCAGCTGGATGGACCGGAGCTCTGGAAACACCATATATTTT
CASSWMDRSSGNTIYF
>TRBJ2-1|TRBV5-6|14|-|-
TGTGCCAGCAGCTTGAGGGGGGCATACAATGAGCAGTTCTTC
CASSLRGAYNEQFF
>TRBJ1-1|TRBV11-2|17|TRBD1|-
TGTGCCAGCAGCCCCCCCCTCACAGGGGGCCAGAACACTGAAGCTTTCTTT
CASSPPLTGGQNTEAFF
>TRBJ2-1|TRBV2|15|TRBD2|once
TGTGCCAGCAGTGAAGAGACTAGCGGGACCTATGAGCAGTTCTTC
CASSEETSGTYEQFF
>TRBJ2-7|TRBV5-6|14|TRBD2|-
TGTGCCAGCAGCTTAAGCGGGAGATACTACGAGCAGTACTTC
CASSLSGRYYEQYF
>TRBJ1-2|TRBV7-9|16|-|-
TGTGCCAGCAGCTTAGCGCATTTGAAGGATAACTATGGCTACACCTTC
CASSLAHLKDNYGYTF
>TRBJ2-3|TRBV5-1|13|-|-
TGCGCCAGCAGCTTGGATTGGGGAGATACGCAGTATTTT
CASSLDWGDTQYF
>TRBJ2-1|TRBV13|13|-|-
TGTGCTGTCGCGGCAGGGTCGTACAATGAGCAGTTCTTC
CAVAAGSYNEQFF
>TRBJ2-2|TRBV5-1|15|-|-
TGCGCCAGCGCCCCGGGCGAGGGGAACACCGGGGAGCTGTTTTTT
CASAPGEGNTGELFF
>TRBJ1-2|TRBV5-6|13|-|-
TGTGCCAGCAGCTCGACAGCTAACTATGGCTACACCTTC
CASSSTANYGYTF
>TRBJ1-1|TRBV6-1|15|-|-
TGTGCCAGCAGTGAAGCGAGGAAGGGTGCCACTGAAGCTTTCTTT
CASSEARKGATEAFF
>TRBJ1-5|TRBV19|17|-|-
TGTGCCAGTAGTATAGAGTCGCCGGGACACGTCAATCAGCCCCAGCATTTT
CASSIESPGHVNQPQHF
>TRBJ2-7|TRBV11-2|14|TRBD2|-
TGTGCCAGCAGCCTTCAGCGGGACTCCTACGAGCAGTACTTC
CASSLQRDSYEQYF
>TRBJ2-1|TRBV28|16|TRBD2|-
TGTGCCAGCAGTTTAACCCTGGCGGGAGGAAGTCGGGGGCAGTTCTTC
CASSLTLAGGSRGQFF
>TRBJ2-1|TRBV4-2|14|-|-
TGTGCCAGCAGCCAAGATTTCTTTCCACTTGAGCAGTTCTTC
CASSQDFFPLEQFF
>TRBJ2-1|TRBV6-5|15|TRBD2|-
TGTGCCAGCAGACACGGGACTAACAGAAACAATGAGCAGTTCTTC
CASRHGTNRNNEQFF
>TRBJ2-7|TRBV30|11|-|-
TGTGCCTGGAGTCCCGGCTACGAGCAGTACTTC
CAWSPGYEQYF
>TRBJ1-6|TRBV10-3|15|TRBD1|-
TGTGCCATCAGTCCCCAAGGACAGGGACTTTCACCCCTCCACTTT
CAISPQGQGLSPLHF
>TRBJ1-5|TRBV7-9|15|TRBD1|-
TGTGCCAGCAGCCTCGGACAGGGTAGCCCCCGGCCCCAGCATTTT
CASSLGQGSPRPQHF
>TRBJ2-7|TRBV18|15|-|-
TGTGCCAGCTCACCGGTGGAGGGGATGCGGGTGGAGCAGTACTTC
CASSPVEGMRVEQYF
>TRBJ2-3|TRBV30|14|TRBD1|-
TGTGCCTGGAGGCGACAGGGGGCTGCAGATACGCAGTATTTT
CAWRRQGAADTQYF
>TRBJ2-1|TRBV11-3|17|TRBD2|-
TGTGCCAGCAGCCCCGCTACGACTAGCGGGAGCTGGAATGAGCAGTTCTTC
CASSPATTSGSWNEQFF
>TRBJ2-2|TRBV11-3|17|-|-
TGTGCCAGCAGCTTATTTTTTACAGGCGGGGACACCGGGGAGCTGTTTTTT
CASSLFFTGGDTGELFF
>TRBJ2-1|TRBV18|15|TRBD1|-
TGTGCCAGCTCCCTAGGGACAGGGAGCTACAATGAGCAGTTCTTC
CASSLGTGSYNEQFF
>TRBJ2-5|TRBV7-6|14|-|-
TGTGCCAGCAGCTTAAACCCTATGGAAGAGACCCAGTACTTC
CASSLNPMEETQYF
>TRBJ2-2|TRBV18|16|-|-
TGTGCCAGCTCGCCCATAGCGGACCCGAACACCGGGGAGCTGTTTTTT
CASSPIADPNTGELFF
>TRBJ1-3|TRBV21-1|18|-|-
TGTGCCAGCAGCAGACTGGGACAACCGGCTGGTTCTGGAAACACCATATATTTT
CASSRLGQPAGSGNTIYF
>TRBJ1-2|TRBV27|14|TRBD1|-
TGTGCCAGCGGCAGGGGGCACCCAGCCTATGGCTACACCTTC
CASGRGHPAYGYTF
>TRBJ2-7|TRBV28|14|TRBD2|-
TGTGCCAGCAGCCTCCCGGGACTATCTATCGAGCAGTACTTC
CASSLPGLSIEQYF
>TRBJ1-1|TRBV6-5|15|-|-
TGTGCCAGCACCTGGTCCGGGAGAGCGAACACTGAAGCTTTCTTT
CASTWSGRANTEAFF
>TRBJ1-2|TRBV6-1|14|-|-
TGTGCCAGCAGTGAAGATGGAGCTAACTATGGCTACACCTTC
CASSEDGANYGYTF
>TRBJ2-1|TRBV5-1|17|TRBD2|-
TGCGCCAGCAGCTTGGGAGGTAGCGGGCCATCCTACAATGAGCAGTTCTTC
CASSLGGSGPSYNEQFF
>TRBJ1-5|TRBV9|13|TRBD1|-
TGTGCCAGCAGCGGTCCCACAGGGGGGACCCAGCATTTT
CASSGPTGGTQHF
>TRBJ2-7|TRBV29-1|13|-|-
TGCAGCGTTGAAAGGGACATCCCCTACGAGCAGTACTTC
CSVERDIPYEQYF
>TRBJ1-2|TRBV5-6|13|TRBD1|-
TGTGCCAGCAGCAGATACAGGGGCGGTGGCTACACCTTC
CASSRYRGGGYTF
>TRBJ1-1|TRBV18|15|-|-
TGTGCCAGCTCACCTCTCCCGGGGGAGAACACTGAAGCTTTCTTT
CASSPLPGENTEAFF
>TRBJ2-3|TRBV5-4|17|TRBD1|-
TGTGCCAGCAGCCCCCGGGACAGGGGGCCTGGCACAGATACGCAGTATTTT
CASSPRDRGPGTDTQYF
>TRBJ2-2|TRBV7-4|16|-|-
TGTGCCAGCAGCTTAGAGGCGCGGGGTTCGGCCGGGGAGCTGTTTTTT
CASSLEARGSAGELFF